The 18 T cell receptor beta chains given below trace back to one sample, sequenced in a study of response to subunit inactivated influenza vaccine. TCRdb re-derived calls from the RT-PCR reads in MiXCR, one entry per CDR3 protein. The sample records around 790,000 distinct CDR3 sequences, 21% being singletons. The sequencing here drew on PBMCs from blood, taken roughly 5 days after vaccination. The receptor set was obtained from a man aged 50 or older who received an inactivated influenza vaccine.

The chain uses TRBV7-6 and TRBJ1-5; D uncertain. Germline loops: CDR1 SGHVS, CDR2 FNYEAQ. The V and J ends lost 1 base and 7 bases respectively, with 8 bases between them. The length of the CDR3 is 13 residues. The CDR3 sequence is CASSLVLKQPQHF. CDR3 in DNA: TGTGCCAGCAGCTTAGTCTTAAAGCAGCCCCAGCATTTT. The variable domain in full, completed from reference TRBV7-6 and TRBJ1-5, reads GAGVSQSPRYKVTKRGQDVALRCDPISGHVSLYWYRQALGQGPEFLTYFNYEAQQDKSGLPNDRFSAERPEGSISTLTIQRTEQRDSAMYRCASSLVLKQPQHFGDGTRLSIL.

There are a few counts of this clonotype. The chain joins TRBV9 to TRBJ2-3; D may be TRBD1 (6 bases). This CDR3 spans 18 amino acids. Deletions cut 3 bases from V and 8 bases from J, with 28 bases between. Germline CDR1 and CDR2: SGDLS and YYNGEE. The CDR3 spells CASSAPLVPQGPQGTQYF. CDR3 bases: TGTGCCAGCAGCGCACCTCTAGTTCCCCAGGGTCCACAGGGTACGCAGTATTTT. Combining the CDR3 with reference TRBV9 and TRBJ2-3 gives the whole variable domain DSGVTQTPKHLITATGQRVTLRCSPRSGDLSVYWYQQSLDQGLQFLIQYYNGEERAKGNILERFSAQQFPDLHSELNLSSLELGDSALYFCASSAPLVPQGPQGTQYFGPGTRLTVL.

The rearrangement joins TRBV7-7 to TRBJ2-5; 7 bases agree with TRBD1. The V gene end was trimmed by 5 bases and the J gene end by 4 bases; junction bases not matched to a gene: 4. The CDR3 is 13 residues long. Germline assignment: CDR1 SSHAT and CDR2 FNYEAQ (reference sequence). CDR3 nucleotide sequence: TGTGCCAGCAGCGACAGGGTTGGAGAGACCCAGTACTTC. The encoded protein is CASSDRVGETQYF.

This clonotype was picked up a small number of times. A read error is likely, as this CDR3 ends without the conserved phenylalanine or tryptophan. The DNA is omitted, as the CDR3 cannot be located on it reliably, and the CDR3 follows TCRdb's listing. The rearrangement uses TRBV6-2 or TRBV6-3 and TRBJ2-1; TRBD2, the table's D call, was not compared with the DNA. Counting both end residues, the CDR3 totals 9 amino acids. Germline CDR1 reads MNHEY; CDR2 reads SVGEGT. The CDR3 loop is CASSFNSGE.

The chain employs TRBV6-2 or TRBV6-3 and TRBJ2-2; D tentatively fits TRBD1 or TRBD2 (6 bases each). Trimming cost V 7 bases and J 1 base, with 13 bases left between them. Looked up from germline, CDR1 is MNHEY and CDR2 is SVGEGT. This CDR3 comprises 15 residues. This chain's CDR3 is CASIHGGLNTGELFF. The DNA of the CDR3 is TGTGCCAGCATTCACGGGGGCCTGAACACCGGGGAGCTGTTTTTT.

This clonotype has a handful of counts. The V gene is TRBV29-1, the J gene TRBJ2-1; tentatively, D is TRBD2 (5 bases). With 2 bases removed from V and 0 bases from J, the gap between germline ends came to 5 bases. Germline CDR1 is SQVTM and CDR2 is ANQGSEA. The CDR3 length is 13 residues. This CDR3 is CSVESGSYNEQFF. As DNA, the CDR3 is TGCAGCGTTGAAAGCGGCTCCTACAATGAGCAGTTCTTC.

The sample holds a few counts of this clonotype. This rearrangement joins TRBV12-3 or TRBV12-4 to TRBJ2-4; 7 bases are shared with TRBD1. The CDR3 runs 15 residues. V shed 0 bases and J 3 bases; nucleotides not matched to a gene: 2. For the CDR3, the DNA is TGTGCCAGCAGTTTAGCGTCAGGGGGCAAAAACATTCAGTACTTC. This sequence encodes CASSLASGGKNIQYF.

The V and J genes are TRBV20-1 and TRBJ2-1; 8 nucleotides match TRBD2. The CDR3 is 15 amino acids. Germline V lookup: CDR1 DFQATT, CDR2 SNEGSKA (reference sequence). Germline trimming cut 2 bases from V and 4 bases from J; bases unmatched to any gene: 7. Here the CDR3 reads CSARSSSGGYNEQFF. DNA of the CDR3: TGCAGTGCTAGATCGTCCAGCGGGGGATACAATGAGCAGTTCTTC.

V usage is TRBV11-2 and J usage is TRBJ1-1; no clear D. The CDR3 has 13 amino acids. Trimming took 3 bases from V and 2 from J, leaving 7 bases between them. CDR1 and CDR2 from the germline V gene are SGHAT and FQNNGV. CDR3 in amino acids: CASSFETNTEAFF. CDR3 DNA: TGTGCCAGCAGCTTCGAGACAAACACTGAAGCTTTCTTT.

This chain connects TRBV20-1 to TRBJ1-2; possibly TRBD1 for D (6 bases). Trimming removed 3 bases from V and 7 bases from J, with 15 bases in between. Germline CDR1 is DFQATT and CDR2 is SNEGSKA (reference sequence). This CDR3 comprises 13 residues. The CDR3 protein is CSARADSRGGYTF. CDR3 sequence (DNA): TGCAGTGCTAGGGCGGACAGCCGGGGTGGCTACACCTTC.

This clonotype was picked up a small number of times. The J gene is TRBJ2-7, the V gene TRBV5-1, with a possible D match to TRBD1 (5 bases). This CDR3 is built from 15 residues. Trimming left V 0 bases short and J 6 bases short, with 16 bases between. Germline V CDR1 and CDR2: SGHRS, YFSETQ. The CDR3 DNA sequence: TGCGCCAGCAGCTTGGGGGTAGGGGAAAATGGCGAGCAGTACTTC. Translating it yields CASSLGVGENGEQYF.

The V call is TRBV20-1, the J call TRBJ2-5; 8 bases line up with TRBD2. Trimming at V came to 3 bases and at J to 4 bases, leaving 10 bases not matched to a gene. The CDR3 is 15 residues long. Per the germline V gene, CDR1 is DFQATT and CDR2 is SNEGSKA (reference sequence). The CDR3 bases are TGCAGTGCTAGCCCGGGGAGCGGGGGTGGAGAGACCCAGTACTTC. Encoded protein: CSASPGSGGGETQYF.

The rearrangement links TRBV20-1 to TRBJ2-1; D is unclear. The V and J ends lost 0 bases and 10 bases respectively, with 13 bases between them. Germline CDR1 reads DFQATT; CDR2 reads SNEGSKA (reference sequence). CDR3 length: 13 residues. As DNA, the CDR3 is TGCAGTGCTAGAGATACGGCCATGAGAGAGCAGTTCTTC. Protein product: CSARDTAMREQFF.

This clonotype was found a few times. The rearrangement links TRBV5-1 to TRBJ2-7, with D possibly being TRBD1 (5 bases). CDR3 size: 15 residues. Trimming pared 0 bases from V and 7 bases from J, leaving 17 bases between. The germline gives CDR1 SGHRS, CDR2 YFSETQ. The CDR3 DNA sequence: TGCGCCAGCAGCTTGGGGTCTTCAGGGTTCGGAGAGCAGTACTTC. Translation gives CASSLGSSGFGEQYF.

This clonotype was picked up many times. The chain couples TRBV29-1 to TRBJ2-1; D perhaps matches TRBD2 (6 bases). Per germline, CDR1 SQVTM and CDR2 ANQGSEA. Trimming left V 4 bases short and J 3 bases short, with 10 bases between. This CDR3 comprises 13 residues. CDR3 bases: TGCAGCGTTGGCTTGGGGGGCTACAATGAGCAGTTCTTC. This codes for CSVGLGGYNEQFF.

The rearrangement joins TRBV4-3 to TRBJ2-1; D is perhaps TRBD2 (5 bases). The germline V and J ends were trimmed by 0 bases and 2 bases, with 8 bases remaining between them. The CDR3 covers 15 residues. Germline lookup yields CDR1 LGHNA and CDR2 YSLEER. Here the CDR3 reads CASSQELVAYNEQFF. CDR3 bases: TGCGCCAGCAGCCAAGAACTAGTTGCCTACAATGAGCAGTTCTTC.

This clonotype turned up a few times. The chain couples TRBV7-9 to TRBJ1-6; D ambiguous. From germline, CDR1 is SEHNR and CDR2 FQNEAQ (reference sequence). Trimming took 1 base from V and 10 from J, leaving 5 bases between them. The CDR3 runs 12 residues. CDR3 in amino acids: CASSLEHSPLHF. The CDR3 DNA reads TGTGCCAGCAGCTTAGAGCACTCACCCCTCCACTTT. Full variable domain (rest looked up from reference TRBV7-9 and TRBJ1-6): DTGVSQNPRHKITKRGQNVTFRCDPISEHNRLYWYRQTLGQGPEFLTYFQNEAQLEKSRLLSDRFSAERPKGSFSTLEIQRTEQGDSAMYLCASSLEHSPLHFGNGTRLTVT.

This clonotype has more than one count but fewer than ten. The V call is TRBV20-1, the J call TRBJ1-5; D not certain. The germline CDR1 and CDR2 sequences are DFQATT and SNEGSKA (reference sequence). The CDR3 spans 16 residues. V was cut by 0 bases and J by 2 bases, with 14 bases left in between. The CDR3 spells CSARDLAGMGNQPQHF. DNA of the CDR3: TGCAGTGCTAGAGATCTTGCGGGTATGGGCAATCAGCCCCAGCATTTT.